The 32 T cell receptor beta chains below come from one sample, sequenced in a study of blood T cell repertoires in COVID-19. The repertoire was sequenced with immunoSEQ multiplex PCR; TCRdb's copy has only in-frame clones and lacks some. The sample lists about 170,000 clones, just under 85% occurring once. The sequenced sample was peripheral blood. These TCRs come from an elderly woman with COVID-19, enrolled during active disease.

For the CDR3, the DNA is TGTGCCAGCAGCTTAGCGAAGGGGGCAGAACTTAACTATGGCTACACCTTC. Translating it yields CASSLAKGAELNYGYTF. The J gene is TRBJ1-2, the V gene TRBV7-9, with 7 bases fitting TRBD1. In germline, CDR1 is SEHNR, CDR2 FQNEAQ (reference sequence). J lost 1 base, V lost 0 bases, and 8 bases had no gene match. The CDR3 is made up of 17 amino acids.

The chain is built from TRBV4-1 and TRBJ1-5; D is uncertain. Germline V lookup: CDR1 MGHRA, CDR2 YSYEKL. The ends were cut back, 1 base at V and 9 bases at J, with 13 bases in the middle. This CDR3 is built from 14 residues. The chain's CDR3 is CASSQGPVGGPQHF. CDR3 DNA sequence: TGCGCCAGCAGCCAAGGTCCGGTCGGCGGGCCCCAGCATTTT.

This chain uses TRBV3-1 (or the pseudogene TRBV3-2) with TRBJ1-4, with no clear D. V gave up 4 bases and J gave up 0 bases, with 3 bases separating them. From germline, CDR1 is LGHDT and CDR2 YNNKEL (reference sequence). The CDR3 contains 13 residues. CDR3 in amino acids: CASSPTTNEKLFF. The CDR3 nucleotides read TGTGCCAGCAGCCCCACAACTAATGAAAAACTGTTTTTT.

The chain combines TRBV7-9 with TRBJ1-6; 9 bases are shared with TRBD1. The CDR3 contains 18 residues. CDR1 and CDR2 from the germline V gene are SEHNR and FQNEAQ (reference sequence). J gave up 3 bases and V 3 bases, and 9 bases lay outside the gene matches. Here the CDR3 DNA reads TGTGCCAGCAGCTTGATCGGACAGGGACAGGGCTATAATTCACCCCTCCACTTT. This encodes CASSLIGQGQGYNSPLHF.

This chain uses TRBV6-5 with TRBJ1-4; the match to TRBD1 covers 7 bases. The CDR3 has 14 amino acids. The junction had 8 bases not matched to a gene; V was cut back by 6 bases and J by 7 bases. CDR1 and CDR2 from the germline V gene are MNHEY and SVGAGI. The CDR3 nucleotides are TGTGCCAGCAGCTATTCACAGGGGACTGAAAAACTGTTTTTT. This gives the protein CASSYSQGTEKLFF.

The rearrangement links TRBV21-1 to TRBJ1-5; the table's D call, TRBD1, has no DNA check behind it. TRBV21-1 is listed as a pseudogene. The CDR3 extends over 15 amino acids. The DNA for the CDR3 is TGTGCCAGCAGCAAAGTGGAAGGACAGAAACAGCCCCAGCATTTT. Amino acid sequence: CASSKVEGQKQPQHF.

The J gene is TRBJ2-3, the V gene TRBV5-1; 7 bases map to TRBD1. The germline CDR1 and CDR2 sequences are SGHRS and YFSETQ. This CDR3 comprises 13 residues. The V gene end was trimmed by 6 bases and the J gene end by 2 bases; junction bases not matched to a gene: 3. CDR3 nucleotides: TGCGCCAGCACACAGGGGTTCACAGATACGCAGTATTTT. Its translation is CASTQGFTDTQYF.

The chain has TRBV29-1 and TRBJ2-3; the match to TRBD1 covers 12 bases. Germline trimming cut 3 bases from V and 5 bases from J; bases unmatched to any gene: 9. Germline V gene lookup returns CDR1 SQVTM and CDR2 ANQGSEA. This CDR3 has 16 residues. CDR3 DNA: TGCAGCGTTGATGGGGACAGGGGGCTTTCGGGAGATACGCAGTATTTT. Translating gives CSVDGDRGLSGDTQYF.

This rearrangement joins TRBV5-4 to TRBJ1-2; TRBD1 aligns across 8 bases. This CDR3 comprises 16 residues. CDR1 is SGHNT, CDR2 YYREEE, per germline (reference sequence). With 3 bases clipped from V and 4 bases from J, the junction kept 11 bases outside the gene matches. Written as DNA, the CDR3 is TGTGCCAGCAGCTCGGTTATAAACAGGGGGTCCTATGGCTACACCTTC. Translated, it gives CASSSVINRGSYGYTF.

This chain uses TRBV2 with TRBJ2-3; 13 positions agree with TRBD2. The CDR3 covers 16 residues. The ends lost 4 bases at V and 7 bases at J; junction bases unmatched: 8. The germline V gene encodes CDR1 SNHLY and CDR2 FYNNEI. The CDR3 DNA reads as TGTGCCAGCAGTGCCCAACTAGCGGGAGGGGTAAATACGCAGTATTTT. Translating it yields CASSAQLAGGVNTQYF.

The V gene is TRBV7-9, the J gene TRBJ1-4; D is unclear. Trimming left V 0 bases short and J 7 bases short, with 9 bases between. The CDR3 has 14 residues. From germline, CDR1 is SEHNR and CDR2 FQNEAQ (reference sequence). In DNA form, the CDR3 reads TGTGCCAGCAGCTTAGCGGGAGGAATTGAAAAACTGTTTTTT. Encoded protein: CASSLAGGIEKLFF.

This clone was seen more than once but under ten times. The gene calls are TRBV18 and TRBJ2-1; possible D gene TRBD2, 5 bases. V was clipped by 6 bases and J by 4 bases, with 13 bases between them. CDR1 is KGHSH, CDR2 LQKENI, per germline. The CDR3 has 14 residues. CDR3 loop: CASSPSRGYNEQFF. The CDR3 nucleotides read TGTGCCAGCTCCCCTAGTCGGGGATACAATGAGCAGTTCTTC.

The CDR3 spells CASSEAVGTAYGYTF. In DNA form, the CDR3 reads TGTGCCAGCAGTGAAGCGGTAGGGACAGCCTATGGCTACACCTTC. V gene TRBV6-1 combines with J gene TRBJ1-2, with TRBD1 identical over 7 bases. Per the germline V gene, CDR1 is MNHNS and CDR2 is SASEGT. V shed 0 bases and J 4 bases; nucleotides not matched to a gene: 5. The CDR3 totals 15 residues.

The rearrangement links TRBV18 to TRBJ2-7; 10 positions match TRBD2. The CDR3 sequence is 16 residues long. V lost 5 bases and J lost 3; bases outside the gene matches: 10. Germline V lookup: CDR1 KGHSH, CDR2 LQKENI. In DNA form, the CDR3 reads TGTGCCAGCTCAAGCACTAGCGGGGCCCCACTCTACGAGCAGTACTTC. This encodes CASSSTSGAPLYEQYF.

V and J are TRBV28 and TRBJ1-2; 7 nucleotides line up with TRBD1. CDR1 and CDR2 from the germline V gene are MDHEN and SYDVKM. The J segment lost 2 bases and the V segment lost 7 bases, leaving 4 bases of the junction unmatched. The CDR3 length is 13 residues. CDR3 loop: CASTLGQNYGYTF. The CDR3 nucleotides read TGTGCCAGCACCTTGGGACAGAACTATGGCTACACCTTC.

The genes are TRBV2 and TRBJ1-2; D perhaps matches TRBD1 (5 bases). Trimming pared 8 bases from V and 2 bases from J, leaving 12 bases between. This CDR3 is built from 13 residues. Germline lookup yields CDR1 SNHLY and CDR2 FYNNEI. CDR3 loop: CASPAGGNYGYTF. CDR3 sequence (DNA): TGTGCCAGCCCCGCGGGGGGGAACTATGGCTACACCTTC.

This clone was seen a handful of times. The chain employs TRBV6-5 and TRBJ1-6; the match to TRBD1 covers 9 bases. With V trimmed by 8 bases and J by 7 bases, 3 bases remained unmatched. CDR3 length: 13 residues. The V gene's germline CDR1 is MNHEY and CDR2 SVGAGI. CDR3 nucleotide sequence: TGTGCCAGCCGGACAGGGGAGAATTCACCCCTCCACTTT. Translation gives CASRTGENSPLHF.

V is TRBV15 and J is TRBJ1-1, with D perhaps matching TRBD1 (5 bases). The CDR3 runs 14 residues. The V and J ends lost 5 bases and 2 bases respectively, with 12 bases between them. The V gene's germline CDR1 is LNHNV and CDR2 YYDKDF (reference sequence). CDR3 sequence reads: CATSGITGNTEAFF. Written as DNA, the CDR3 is TGTGCCACCAGCGGAATAACAGGTAACACTGAAGCTTTCTTT.

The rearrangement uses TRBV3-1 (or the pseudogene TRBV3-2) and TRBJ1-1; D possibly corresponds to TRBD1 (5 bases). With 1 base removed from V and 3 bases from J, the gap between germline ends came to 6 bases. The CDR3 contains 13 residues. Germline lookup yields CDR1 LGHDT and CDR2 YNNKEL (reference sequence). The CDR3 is CASSQGQYTEAFF. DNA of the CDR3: TGTGCCAGCAGCCAAGGACAGTACACTGAAGCTTTCTTT.

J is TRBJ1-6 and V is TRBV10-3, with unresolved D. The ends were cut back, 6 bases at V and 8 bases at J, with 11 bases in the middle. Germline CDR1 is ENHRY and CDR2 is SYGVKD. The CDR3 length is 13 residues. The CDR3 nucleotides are TGTGCCATCAGACCCATGGGAGATTCACCCCTCCACTTT. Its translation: CAIRPMGDSPLHF.

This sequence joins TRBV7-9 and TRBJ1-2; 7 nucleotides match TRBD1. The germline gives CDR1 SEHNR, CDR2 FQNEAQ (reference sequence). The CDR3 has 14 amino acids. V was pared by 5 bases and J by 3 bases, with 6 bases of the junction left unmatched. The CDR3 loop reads CASSPRGAHYGYTF. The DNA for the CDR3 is TGTGCCAGCAGCCCCAGGGGGGCCCACTATGGCTACACCTTC.

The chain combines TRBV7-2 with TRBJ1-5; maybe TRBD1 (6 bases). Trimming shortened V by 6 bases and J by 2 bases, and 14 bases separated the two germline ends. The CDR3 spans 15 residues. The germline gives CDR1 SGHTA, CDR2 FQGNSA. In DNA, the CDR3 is TGTGCCAGCAGACTCGGGGGGCACGGCAATCAGCCCCAGCATTTT. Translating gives CASRLGGHGNQPQHF.

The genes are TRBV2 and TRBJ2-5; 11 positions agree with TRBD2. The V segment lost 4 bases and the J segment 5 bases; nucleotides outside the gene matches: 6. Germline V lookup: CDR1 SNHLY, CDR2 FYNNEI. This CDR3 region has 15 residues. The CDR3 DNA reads TGTGCCAGCAGTGGACTAGCGGGGCCGAGGGAGACCCAGTACTTC. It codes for CASSGLAGPRETQYF.

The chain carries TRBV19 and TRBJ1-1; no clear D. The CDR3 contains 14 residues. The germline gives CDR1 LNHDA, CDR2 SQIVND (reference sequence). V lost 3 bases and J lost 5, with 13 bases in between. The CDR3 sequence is CASSIPRHITEAFF. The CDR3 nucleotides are TGTGCCAGTAGTATCCCTCGACATATAACTGAAGCTTTCTTT.

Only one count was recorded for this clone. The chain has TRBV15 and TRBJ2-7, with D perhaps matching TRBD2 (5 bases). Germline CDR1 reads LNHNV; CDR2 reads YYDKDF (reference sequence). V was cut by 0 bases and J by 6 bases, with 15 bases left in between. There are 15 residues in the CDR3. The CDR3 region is CATSRERVLSGEQYF. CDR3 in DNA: TGTGCCACCAGCAGAGAGCGGGTTCTCTCGGGCGAGCAGTACTTC.

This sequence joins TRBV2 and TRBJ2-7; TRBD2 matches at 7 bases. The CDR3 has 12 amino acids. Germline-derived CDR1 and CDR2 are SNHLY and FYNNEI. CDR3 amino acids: CVSGRGTYEQYF. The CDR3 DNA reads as TGTGTTAGCGGGCGGGGAACCTACGAGCAGTACTTC.

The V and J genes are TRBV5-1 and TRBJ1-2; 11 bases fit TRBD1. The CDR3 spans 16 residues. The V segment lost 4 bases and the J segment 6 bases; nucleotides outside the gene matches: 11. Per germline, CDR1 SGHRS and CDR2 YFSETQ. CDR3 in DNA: TGCGCCAGCAGCACGGGACAGGGGGTGAGCAGTAATGGCTACACCTTC. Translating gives CASSTGQGVSSNGYTF.

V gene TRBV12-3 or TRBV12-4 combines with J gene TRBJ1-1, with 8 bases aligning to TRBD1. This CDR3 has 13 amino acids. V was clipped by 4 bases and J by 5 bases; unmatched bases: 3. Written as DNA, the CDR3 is TGTGCCAGCAGTTCCTACAGGGGGACTGAAGCTTTCTTT. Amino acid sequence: CASSSYRGTEAFF.

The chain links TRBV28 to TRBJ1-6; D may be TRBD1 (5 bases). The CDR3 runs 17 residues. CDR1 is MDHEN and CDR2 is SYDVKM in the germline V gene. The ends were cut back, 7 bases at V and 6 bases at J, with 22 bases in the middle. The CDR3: CASNSGGGGRGNSPLHF. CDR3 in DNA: TGTGCCAGCAACTCAGGTGGTGGGGGGAGGGGTAATTCACCCCTCCACTTT.

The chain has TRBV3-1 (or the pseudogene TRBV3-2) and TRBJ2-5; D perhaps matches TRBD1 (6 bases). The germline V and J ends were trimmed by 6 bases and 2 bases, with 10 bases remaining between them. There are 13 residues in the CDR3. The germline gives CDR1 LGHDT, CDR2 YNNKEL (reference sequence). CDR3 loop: CASSAQGQETQYF. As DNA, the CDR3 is TGTGCCAGCAGTGCCCAGGGGCAAGAGACCCAGTACTTC.

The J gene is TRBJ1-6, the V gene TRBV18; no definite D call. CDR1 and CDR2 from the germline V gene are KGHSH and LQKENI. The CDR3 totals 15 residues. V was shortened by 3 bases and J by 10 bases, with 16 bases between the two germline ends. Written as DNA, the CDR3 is TGTGCCAGCTCACCCTCCCGGGTTGAGGGCTCACCCCTCCACTTT. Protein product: CASSPSRVEGSPLHF.

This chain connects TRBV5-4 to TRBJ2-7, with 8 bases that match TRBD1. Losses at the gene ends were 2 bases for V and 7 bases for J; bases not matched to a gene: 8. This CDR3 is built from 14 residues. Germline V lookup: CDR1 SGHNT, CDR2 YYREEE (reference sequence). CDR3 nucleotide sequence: TGTGCCAGCAGCTTCTCAGGGGGCGCGGAAGAGCAGTACTTC. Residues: CASSFSGGAEEQYF.